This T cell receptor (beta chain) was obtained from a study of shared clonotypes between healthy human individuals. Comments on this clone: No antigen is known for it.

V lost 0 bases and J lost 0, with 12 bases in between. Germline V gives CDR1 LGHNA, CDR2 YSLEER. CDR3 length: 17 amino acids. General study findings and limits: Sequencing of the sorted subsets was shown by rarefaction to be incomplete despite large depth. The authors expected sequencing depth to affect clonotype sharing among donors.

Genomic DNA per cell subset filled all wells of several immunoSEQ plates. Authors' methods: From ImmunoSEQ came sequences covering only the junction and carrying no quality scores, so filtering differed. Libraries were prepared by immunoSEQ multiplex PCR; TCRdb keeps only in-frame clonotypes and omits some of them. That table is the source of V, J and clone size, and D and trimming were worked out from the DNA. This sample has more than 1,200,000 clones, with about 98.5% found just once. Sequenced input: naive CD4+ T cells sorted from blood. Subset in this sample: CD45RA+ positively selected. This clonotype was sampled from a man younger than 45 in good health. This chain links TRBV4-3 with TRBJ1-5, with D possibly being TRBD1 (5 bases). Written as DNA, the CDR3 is TGCGCCAGCAGCCAAGATATCCAGGGTTATAGCAATCAGCCCCAGCATTTT. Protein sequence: CASSQDIQGYSNQPQHF.